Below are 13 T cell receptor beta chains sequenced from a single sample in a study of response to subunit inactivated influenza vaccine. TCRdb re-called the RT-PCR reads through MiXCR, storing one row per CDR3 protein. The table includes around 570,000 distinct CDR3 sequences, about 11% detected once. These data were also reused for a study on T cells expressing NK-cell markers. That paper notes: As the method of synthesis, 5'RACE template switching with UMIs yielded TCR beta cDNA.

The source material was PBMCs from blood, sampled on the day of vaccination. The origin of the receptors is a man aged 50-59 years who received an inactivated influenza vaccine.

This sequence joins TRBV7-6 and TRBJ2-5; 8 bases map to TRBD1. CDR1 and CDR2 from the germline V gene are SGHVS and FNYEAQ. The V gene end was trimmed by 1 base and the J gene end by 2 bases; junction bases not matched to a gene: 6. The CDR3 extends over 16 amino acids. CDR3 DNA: TGTGCCAGCAGCTTAGGCCCAAACAGGGGGCAAGAGACCCAGTACTTC. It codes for CASSLGPNRGQETQYF.

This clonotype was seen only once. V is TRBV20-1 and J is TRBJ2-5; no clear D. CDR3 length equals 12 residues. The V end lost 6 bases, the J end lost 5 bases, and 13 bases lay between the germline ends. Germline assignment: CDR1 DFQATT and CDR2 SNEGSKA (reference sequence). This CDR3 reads CSAAASGETQYF. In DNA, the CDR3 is TGCAGTGCGGCGGCGTCCGGCGAGACCCAGTACTTC.

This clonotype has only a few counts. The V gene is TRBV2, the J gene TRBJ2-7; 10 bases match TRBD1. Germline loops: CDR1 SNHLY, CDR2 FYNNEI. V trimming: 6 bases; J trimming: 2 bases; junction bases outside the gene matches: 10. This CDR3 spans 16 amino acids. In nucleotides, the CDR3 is TGTGCCAGCAGAGGACCCGGACAGGGGGTTCCCTACGAGCAGTACTTC. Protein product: CASRGPGQGVPYEQYF.

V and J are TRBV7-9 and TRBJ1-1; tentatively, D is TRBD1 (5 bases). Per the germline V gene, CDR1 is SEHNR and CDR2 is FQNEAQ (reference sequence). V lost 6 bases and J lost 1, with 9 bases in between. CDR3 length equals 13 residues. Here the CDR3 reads CASRSGANTEAFF. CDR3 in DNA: TGTGCCAGCAGGTCCGGGGCGAACACTGAAGCTTTCTTT.

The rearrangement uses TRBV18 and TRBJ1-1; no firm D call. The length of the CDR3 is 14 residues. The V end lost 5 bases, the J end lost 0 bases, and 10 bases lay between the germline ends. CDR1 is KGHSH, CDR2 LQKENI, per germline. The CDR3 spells CASSDRSLNTEAFF. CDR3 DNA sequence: TGTGCCAGCTCAGACCGGTCCCTGAACACTGAAGCTTTCTTT.

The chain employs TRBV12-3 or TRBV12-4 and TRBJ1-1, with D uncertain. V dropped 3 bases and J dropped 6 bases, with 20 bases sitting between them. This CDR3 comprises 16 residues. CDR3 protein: CASSFRGQVNSAEAFF. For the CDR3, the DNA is TGTGCCAGCAGTTTTCGCGGGCAGGTAAACTCCGCTGAAGCTTTCTTT.

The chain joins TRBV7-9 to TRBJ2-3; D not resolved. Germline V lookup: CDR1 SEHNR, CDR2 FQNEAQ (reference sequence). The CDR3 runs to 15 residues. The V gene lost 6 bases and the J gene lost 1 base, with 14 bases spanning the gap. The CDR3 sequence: CASSWTQVGTDTQYF. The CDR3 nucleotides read TGTGCCAGCAGTTGGACCCAAGTCGGCACAGATACGCAGTATTTT.

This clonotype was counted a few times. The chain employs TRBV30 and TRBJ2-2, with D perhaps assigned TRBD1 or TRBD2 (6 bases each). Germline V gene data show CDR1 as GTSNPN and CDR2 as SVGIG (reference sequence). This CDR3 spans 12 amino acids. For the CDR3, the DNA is TGTGCTCGGAACGGGGGCCCCGGGGAGCTGTTTTTT. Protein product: CARNGGPGELFF.

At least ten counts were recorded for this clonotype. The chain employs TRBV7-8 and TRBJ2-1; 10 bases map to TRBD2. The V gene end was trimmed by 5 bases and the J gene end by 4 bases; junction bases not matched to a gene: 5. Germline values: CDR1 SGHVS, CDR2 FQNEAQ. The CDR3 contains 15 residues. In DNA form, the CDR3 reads TGTGCCAGCAGCAGGACTAGCGGCCCGTACAATGAGCAGTTCTTC. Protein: CASSRTSGPYNEQFF.

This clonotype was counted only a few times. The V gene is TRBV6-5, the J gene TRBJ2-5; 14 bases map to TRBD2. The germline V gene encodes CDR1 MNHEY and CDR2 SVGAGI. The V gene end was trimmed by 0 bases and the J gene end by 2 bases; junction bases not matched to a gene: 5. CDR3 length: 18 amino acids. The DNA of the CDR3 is TGTGCCAGCAGTTACTCCGCGACTAGCGGGGGGGGTCAAGAGACCCAGTACTTC. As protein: CASSYSATSGGGQETQYF.

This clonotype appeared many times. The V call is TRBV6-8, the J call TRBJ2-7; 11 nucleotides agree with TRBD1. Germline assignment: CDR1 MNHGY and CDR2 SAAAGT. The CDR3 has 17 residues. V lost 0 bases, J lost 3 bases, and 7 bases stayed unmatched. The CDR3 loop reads CASSYSVCGTGGYEQYF. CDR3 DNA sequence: TGTGCCAGCAGTTACTCGGTATGTGGGACAGGGGGCTACGAGCAGTACTTC.

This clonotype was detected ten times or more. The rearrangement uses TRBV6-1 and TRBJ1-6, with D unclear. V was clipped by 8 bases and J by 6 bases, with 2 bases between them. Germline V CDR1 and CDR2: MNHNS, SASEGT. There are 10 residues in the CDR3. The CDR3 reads CASLNSPLHF. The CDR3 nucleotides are TGTGCCAGCCTTAATTCACCCCTCCACTTT.

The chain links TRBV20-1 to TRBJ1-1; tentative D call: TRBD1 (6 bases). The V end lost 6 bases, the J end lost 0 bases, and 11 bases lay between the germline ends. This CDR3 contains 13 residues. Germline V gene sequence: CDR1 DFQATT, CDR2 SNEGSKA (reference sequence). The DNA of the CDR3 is TGCAGTGCCACAGGGCTCCTGAACACTGAAGCTTTCTTT. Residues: CSATGLLNTEAFF.